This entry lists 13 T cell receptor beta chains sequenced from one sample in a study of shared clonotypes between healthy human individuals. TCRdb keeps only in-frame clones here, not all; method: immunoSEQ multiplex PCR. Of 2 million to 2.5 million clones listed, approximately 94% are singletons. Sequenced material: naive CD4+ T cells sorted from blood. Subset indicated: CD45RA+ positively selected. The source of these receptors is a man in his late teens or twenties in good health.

The CDR3 is CASGRQGNEQFF. The CDR3, as DNA: TGTGCCAGCGGTAGACAGGGCAATGAGCAGTTCTTC. V gene TRBV7-8 combines with J gene TRBJ2-1; 7 bases fit TRBD1. The CDR3 covers 12 residues. Per the germline V gene, CDR1 is SGHVS and CDR2 is FQNEAQ. V gave up 8 bases and J gave up 6 bases; unmatched junction bases: 4.

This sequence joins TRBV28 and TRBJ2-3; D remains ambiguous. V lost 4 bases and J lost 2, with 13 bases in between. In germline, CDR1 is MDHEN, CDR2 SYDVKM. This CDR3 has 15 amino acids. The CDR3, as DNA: TGTGCCAGCAGTTCCCCCGGTAGAGCCACAGATACGCAGTATTTT. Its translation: CASSSPGRATDTQYF. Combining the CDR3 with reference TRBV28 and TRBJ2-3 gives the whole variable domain DVKVTQSSRYLVKRTGEKVFLECVQDMDHENMFWYRQDPGLGLRLIYFSYDVKMKEKGDIPEGYSVSREKKERFSLILESASTNQTSMYLCASSSPGRATDTQYFGPGTRLTVL.

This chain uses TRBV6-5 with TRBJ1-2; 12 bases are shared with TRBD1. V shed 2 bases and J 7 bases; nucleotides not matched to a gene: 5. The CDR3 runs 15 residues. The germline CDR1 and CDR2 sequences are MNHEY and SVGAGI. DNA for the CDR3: TGTGCCAGCAGTTACGGGGACAGGGGGCGAAGTGGCTACACCTTC. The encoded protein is CASSYGDRGRSGYTF.

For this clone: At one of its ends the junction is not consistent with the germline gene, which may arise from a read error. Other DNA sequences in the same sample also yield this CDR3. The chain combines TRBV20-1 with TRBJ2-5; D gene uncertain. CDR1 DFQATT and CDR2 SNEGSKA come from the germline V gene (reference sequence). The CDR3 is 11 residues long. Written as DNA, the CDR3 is TGCAGTGCCAGAGTGGGAGAGACCCAGTACTTC. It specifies CSARVGETQYF.

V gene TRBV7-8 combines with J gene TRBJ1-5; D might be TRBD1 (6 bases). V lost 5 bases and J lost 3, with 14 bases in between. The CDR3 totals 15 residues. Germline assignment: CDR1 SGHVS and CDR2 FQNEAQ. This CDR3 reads CASSLLGGTNQPQHF. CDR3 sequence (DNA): TGTGCCAGCAGCCTACTAGGGGGGACCAATCAGCCCCAGCATTTT.

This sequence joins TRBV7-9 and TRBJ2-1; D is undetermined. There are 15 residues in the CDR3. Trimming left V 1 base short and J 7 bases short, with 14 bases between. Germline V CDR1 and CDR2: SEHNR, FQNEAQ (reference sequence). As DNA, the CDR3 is TGTGCCAGCAGCTTAGAAAGGACCTGGGCGAATGAGCAGTTCTTC. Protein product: CASSLERTWANEQFF.

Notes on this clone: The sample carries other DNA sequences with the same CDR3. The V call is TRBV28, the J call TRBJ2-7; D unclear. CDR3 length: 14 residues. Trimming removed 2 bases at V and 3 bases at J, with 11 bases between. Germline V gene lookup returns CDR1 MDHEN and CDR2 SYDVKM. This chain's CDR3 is CASSLAGGFYEQYF. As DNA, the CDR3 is TGTGCCAGCAGTTTAGCAGGTGGGTTCTACGAGCAGTACTTC.

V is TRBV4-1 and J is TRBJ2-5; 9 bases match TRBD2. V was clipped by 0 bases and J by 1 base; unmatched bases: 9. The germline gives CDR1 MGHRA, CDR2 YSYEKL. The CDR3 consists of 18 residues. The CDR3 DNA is TGCGCCAGCAGCCAAGAACGGGGAGCGGGGGGTATCCAAGAGACCCAGTACTTC. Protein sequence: CASSQERGAGGIQETQYF.

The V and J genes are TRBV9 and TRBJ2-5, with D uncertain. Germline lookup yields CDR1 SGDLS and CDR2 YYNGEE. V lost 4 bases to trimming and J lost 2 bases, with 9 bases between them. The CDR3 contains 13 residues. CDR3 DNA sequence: TGTGCCAGCAGCCCCCTCGGGCAAGAGACCCAGTACTTC. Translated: CASSPLGQETQYF.

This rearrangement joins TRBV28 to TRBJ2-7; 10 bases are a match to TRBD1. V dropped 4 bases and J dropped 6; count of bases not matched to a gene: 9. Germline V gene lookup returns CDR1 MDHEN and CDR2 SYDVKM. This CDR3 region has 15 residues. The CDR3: CASSSRTGGRGEQYF. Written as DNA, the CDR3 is TGTGCCAGCAGTTCACGGACAGGGGGAAGAGGCGAGCAGTACTTC.

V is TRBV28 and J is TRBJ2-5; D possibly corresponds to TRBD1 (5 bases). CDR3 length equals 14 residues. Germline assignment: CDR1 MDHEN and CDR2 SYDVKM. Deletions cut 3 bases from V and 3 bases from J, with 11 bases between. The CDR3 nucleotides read TGTGCCAGCAGTTTCCAGGGTGTGAAAGAGACCCAGTACTTC. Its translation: CASSFQGVKETQYF.

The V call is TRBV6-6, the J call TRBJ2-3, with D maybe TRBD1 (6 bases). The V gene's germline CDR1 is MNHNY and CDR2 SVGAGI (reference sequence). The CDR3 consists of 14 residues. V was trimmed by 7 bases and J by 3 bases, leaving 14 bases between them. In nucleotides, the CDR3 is TGTGCCAGCAATAAGGATAGGGGGACAGATACGCAGTATTTT. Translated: CASNKDRGTDTQYF.

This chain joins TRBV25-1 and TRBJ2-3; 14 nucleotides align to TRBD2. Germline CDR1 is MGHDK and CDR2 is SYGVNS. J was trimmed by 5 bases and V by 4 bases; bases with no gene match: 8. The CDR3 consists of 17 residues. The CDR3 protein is CASSAVEGTSGGDTQYF. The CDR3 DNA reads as TGTGCCAGCAGTGCCGTGGAGGGGACTAGCGGGGGAGATACGCAGTATTTT.